A single sample is the source of the 30 T cell receptor beta chains below, sequenced in a study of T-cell reconstitution after alpha-beta-depleted transplantation in children. The TCRbeta library was prepared with unique molecular identifiers. TCRdb itself ran the PCR reads through MiXCR, one entry per CDR3 protein. The data contain 500,000 to 750,000 distinct CDR3 sequences, roughly a quarter of them singletons. Sequenced material: PBMCs, taken before TCRalphabeta/CD19-depleted stem cell transplant. The receptors were gathered from a boy less than two years old with Wiskott-Aldrich syndrome, due to receive a stem cell transplant.

V gene TRBV6-6 combines with J gene TRBJ1-4; possible D gene TRBD1, 6 bases. CDR1 is MNHNY and CDR2 is SVGAGI in the germline V gene (reference sequence). Trimming shortened V by 5 bases and J by 8 bases, and 12 bases separated the two germline ends. The CDR3 spans 13 residues. The DNA for the CDR3 is TGTGCCAGCAGTCGGGGCGGGGGCGAAAAACTGTTTTTT. Protein: CASSRGGGEKLFF.

The DNA of the CDR3 is TGTGCCAGCAGTTTACAGGGACTGAGACTGTTTTTT. Its protein product is CASSLQGLRLFF. The chain couples TRBV12-3 or TRBV12-4 to TRBJ1-4, with D maybe TRBD1 (5 bases). CDR3 size: 12 residues. Trimming pared 2 bases from V and 13 bases from J, leaving 11 bases between.

This clonotype was counted between two and nine times. The V and J genes are TRBV12-3 or TRBV12-4 and TRBJ2-7; 9 bases are a match to TRBD1. The CDR3 has 13 residues. V was pared by 5 bases and J by 5 bases, with 4 bases of the junction left unmatched. The CDR3 sequence: CASSRGTGNEQYF. Written as DNA, the CDR3 is TGTGCCAGCAGTCGGGGGACAGGGAACGAGCAGTACTTC.

This clonotype was counted only a few times. The rearrangement joins TRBV12-3 or TRBV12-4 to TRBJ2-5; 11 nucleotides line up with TRBD2. The CDR3 has 16 residues. V trimming: 2 bases; J trimming: 4 bases; junction bases outside the gene matches: 6. The CDR3 sequence is CASSLSDGLAGETQYF. CDR3 DNA sequence: TGTGCCAGCAGTTTAAGTGATGGACTAGCGGGAGAGACCCAGTACTTC.

The chain uses TRBV20-1 and TRBJ1-1; D might be TRBD1 (5 bases). CDR1 is DFQATT, CDR2 SNEGSKA, per germline (reference sequence). With 6 bases removed from V and 5 bases from J, the gap between germline ends came to 19 bases. CDR3 length: 14 residues. As DNA, the CDR3 is TGCAGTGCAAGGTTGGACCAGGGTTGGACTGAAGCTTTCTTT. Its protein product is CSARLDQGWTEAFF.

The table lists this clonotype with a few counts. The J gene is TRBJ2-3, the V gene TRBV12-3 or TRBV12-4; 9 bases match TRBD2. This CDR3 spans 16 amino acids. V trimming: 6 bases; J trimming: 4 bases; junction bases outside the gene matches: 11. The CDR3 DNA follows: TGTGCCAGCAGAAATAGCGGGAGAAGGCTGGCAGATACGCAGTATTTT. It specifies CASRNSGRRLADTQYF.

The chain employs TRBV27 and TRBJ2-7, with D perhaps assigned TRBD1 or TRBD2 (5 bases each). Germline V gives CDR1 MNHEY, CDR2 SMNVEV (reference sequence). The CDR3 is made up of 16 amino acids. V gave up 6 bases and J gave up 3 bases, with 21 bases separating them. The CDR3 sequence: CASRSPGPIGVYEQYF. CDR3 in DNA: TGTGCCAGCAGGTCCCCGGGACCTATAGGGGTCTACGAGCAGTACTTC.

This clonotype has just a few counts. This rearrangement joins TRBV29-1 to TRBJ2-5, with D perhaps being TRBD1 or TRBD2 (6 bases each). The CDR3 runs 15 residues. V lost 0 bases and J lost 2, with 13 bases in between. Germline-derived CDR1 and CDR2 are SQVTM and ANQGSEA. CDR3 in DNA: TGCAGCGTTGAAGAGGGGGCGGGAAGGCAAGAGACCCAGTACTTC. Residues: CSVEEGAGRQETQYF.

The J gene is TRBJ2-2, the V gene TRBV6-1; no firm D call. There are 14 residues in the CDR3. CDR1 and CDR2 from the germline V gene are MNHNS and SASEGT. Trimming shortened V by 6 bases and J by 4 bases, and 12 bases separated the two germline ends. In DNA, the CDR3 is TGTGCCAGCAGGGATGTAAAGGCCACCGGGGAGCTGTTTTTT. This codes for CASRDVKATGELFF.

The V and J genes are TRBV5-1 and TRBJ1-2; TRBD1 is a possible D gene (5 bases). CDR3 length equals 14 residues. Trimming shortened V by 4 bases and J by 6 bases, and 16 bases separated the two germline ends. Per the germline V gene, CDR1 is SGHRS and CDR2 is YFSETQ. The CDR3 is CASSGGTARDGYTF. CDR3 nucleotide sequence: TGCGCCAGCAGCGGCGGGACCGCCAGGGATGGCTACACCTTC.

This clonotype was seen once. The rearrangement uses TRBV5-1 and TRBJ2-5; 9 bases are a match to TRBD2. The ends lost 1 base at V and 4 bases at J; junction bases unmatched: 8. Per germline, CDR1 SGHRS and CDR2 YFSETQ. The CDR3 consists of 16 residues. For the CDR3, the DNA is TGCGCCAGCAGCTTGTTAGCGGGAGCGTTGGGAGAGACCCAGTACTTC. It yields the protein CASSLLAGALGETQYF.

This clonotype was seen only a few times. The genes are TRBV12-3 or TRBV12-4 and TRBJ2-5; 10 nucleotides align to TRBD2. The V and J ends lost 2 bases and 5 bases, in that order; junction bases with no gene match: 23. This CDR3 comprises 21 residues. The CDR3 loop is CASSLHSLLAGVLSSRETQYF. DNA of the CDR3: TGTGCCAGCAGTTTACACAGTCTTCTAGCGGGAGTCCTATCCTCCCGGGAGACCCAGTACTTC.

Remarks on this clonotype: At one of its ends the junction is not consistent with the germline gene, which may arise from a read error. Here the CDR3 DNA reads TGTGCCAGCAGTCCCGGGACAGTAAACAGTCAGTACTTC. This gives the protein CASSPGTVNSQYF. The chain couples TRBV28 to TRBJ2-4; 7 bases line up with TRBD1. The CDR3 extends over 13 amino acids. The germline gives CDR1 MDHEN, CDR2 SYDVKM. The complete variable domain, with remaining parts taken from reference TRBV28 and TRBJ2-4, reads DVKVTQSSRYLVKRTGEKVFLECVQDMDHENMFWYRQDPGLGLRLIYFSYDVKMKEKGDIPEGYSVSREKKERFSLILESASTNQTSMYLCASSPGTVNSQYFGAGTRLSVL.

This clonotype was seen a few times. J is TRBJ2-3 and V is TRBV20-1; D is possibly TRBD2 (5 bases). With 4 bases removed from V and 2 bases from J, the gap between germline ends came to 13 bases. The CDR3 has 14 amino acids. Germline CDR1 and CDR2: DFQATT and SNEGSKA (reference sequence). The CDR3 nucleotides are TGCAGTGCTACCAAACCGGACTTCACAGATACGCAGTATTTT. Its protein product is CSATKPDFTDTQYF.

Notes on this clonotype: At one of its ends the junction is not consistent with the germline gene, which may arise from a read error. The chain employs TRBV12-3 or TRBV12-4 and TRBJ2-1; TRBD1 aligns across 8 bases. The CDR3 is made up of 16 amino acids. The CDR3 sequence: CARSLSRTGNGNEQFF. The CDR3 DNA is TGTGCCAGGAGTTTGTCGAGGACAGGGAATGGCAATGAGCAGTTCTTC.

V gene TRBV18 combines with J gene TRBJ1-2, with D possibly matching TRBD1 (6 bases). The V and J ends lost 0 bases and 0 bases respectively, with 11 bases between them. The germline CDR1 and CDR2 sequences are KGHSH and LQKENI. This CDR3 has 16 amino acids. CDR3 in DNA: TGTGCCAGCTCACCACCGGGGGCCACTACTAACTATGGCTACACCTTC. Translating it yields CASSPPGATTNYGYTF.

The rearrangement uses TRBV11-1 and TRBJ2-3, with 11 bases fitting TRBD2. The germline CDR1 and CDR2 sequences are SGHAT and FQDESV (reference sequence). The CDR3 spans 17 residues. Trimming at V came to 4 bases and at J to 2 bases, leaving 8 bases not matched to a gene. CDR3 residues: CASSSTGTSGFTDTQYF. CDR3 DNA sequence: TGTGCCAGCAGCTCAACCGGGACTAGCGGATTCACAGATACGCAGTATTTT.

The genes are TRBV7-8 and TRBJ1-2; 9 bases align to TRBD1. V gave up 4 bases and J gave up 3 bases; unmatched junction bases: 6. This CDR3 comprises 15 residues. Germline V gene sequence: CDR1 SGHVS, CDR2 FQNEAQ. CDR3 sequence (DNA): TGTGCCAGCAGCTCGCCGGGACAGGGAGACTATGGCTACACCTTC. It specifies CASSSPGQGDYGYTF.

This clonotype was counted at least ten times. The chain employs TRBV20-1 and TRBJ1-5; a weak D match, TRBD1 (5 bases). Looked up from germline, CDR1 is DFQATT and CDR2 is SNEGSKA (reference sequence). The V gene lost 3 bases and the J gene lost 3 bases, with 12 bases spanning the gap. The CDR3 contains 14 residues. CDR3 nucleotides: TGCAGTGCTAGCAGGGTCGTATCCAATCAGCCCCAGCATTTT. Translation: CSASRVVSNQPQHF.

J is TRBJ2-1 and V is TRBV28; D remains ambiguous. CDR1 is MDHEN and CDR2 is SYDVKM in the germline V gene. Between the trimmed V and J ends, which lost 2 bases and 4 bases, there was a span of 6 bases. The CDR3 is made up of 13 amino acids. CDR3 DNA: TGTGCCAGCAGTTTACTAAAATACAATGAGCAGTTCTTC. This gives the protein CASSLLKYNEQFF. Together with reference TRBV28 and TRBJ2-1, the CDR3 gives the full variable domain: DVKVTQSSRYLVKRTGEKVFLECVQDMDHENMFWYRQDPGLGLRLIYFSYDVKMKEKGDIPEGYSVSREKKERFSLILESASTNQTSMYLCASSLLKYNEQFFGPGTRLTVL.

This rearrangement joins TRBV27 to TRBJ1-1; no clear D. The germline V and J ends were trimmed by 3 bases and 8 bases, with 10 bases remaining between them. The length of the CDR3 is 12 residues. Germline values: CDR1 MNHEY, CDR2 SMNVEV (reference sequence). CDR3 DNA sequence: TGTGCCAGCAGTTTTCTTGACGGAGAAGCTTTCTTT. It yields the protein CASSFLDGEAFF.

This clonotype was found a few times. The chain combines TRBV20-1 with TRBJ2-3, with TRBD2 as a possible D gene (6 bases). This CDR3 is built from 14 residues. The germline V gene encodes CDR1 DFQATT and CDR2 SNEGSKA (reference sequence). In DNA form, the CDR3 reads TGCAGCGCTCCCCCGGGAGCTAGCACAGATACGCAGTATTTT. It is translated as CSAPPGASTDTQYF.

This clonotype showed up just once. The J gene is TRBJ2-2, the V gene TRBV12-3 or TRBV12-4; D unresolved. CDR3 length: 15 amino acids. The V gene lost 3 bases and the J gene lost 5 bases, with 13 bases spanning the gap. In nucleotides, the CDR3 is TGTGCCAGCAGTTTTTTAGACTCTCGGACCGGGGAGCTGTTTTTT. Encoded protein: CASSFLDSRTGELFF.

The table lists this clonotype with a few counts. The CDR3 protein is CASSPSPSYEQYF. CDR3 sequence (DNA): TGTGCCAGCTCACCTAGCCCCAGCTACGAGCAGTACTTC. This sequence joins TRBV18 and TRBJ2-7, with D hard to call. The CDR3 totals 13 residues. Trimming took off 3 bases at V and 3 bases at J, with 9 bases between the two ends. Germline values: CDR1 KGHSH, CDR2 LQKENI.

This clonotype has more than one count but fewer than ten. V gene TRBV20-1 combines with J gene TRBJ2-3; D not resolved. Trimming removed 5 bases from V and 4 bases from J, with 10 bases in between. Germline assignment: CDR1 DFQATT and CDR2 SNEGSKA (reference sequence). This CDR3 is 12 amino acids long. CDR3 sequence reads: CSAPPFADTQYF. In DNA form, the CDR3 reads TGCAGTGCTCCGCCTTTCGCAGATACGCAGTATTTT.

Ten or more counts support this clonotype. This sequence joins TRBV3-1 and TRBJ2-4; D is unresolved. This CDR3 contains 20 residues. Germline-derived CDR1 and CDR2 are LGHDT and YNNKEL (reference sequence). The V gene lost 0 bases and the J gene lost 0 bases, with 21 bases spanning the gap. The CDR3 sequence is CASSQDRSPELPEAKNIQYF. In nucleotides, the CDR3 is TGTGCCAGCAGCCAAGATCGGTCCCCAGAACTTCCAGAAGCCAAAAACATTCAGTACTTC.

This clonotype was observed a handful of times. The chain recombines TRBV28 with TRBJ2-7; possibly TRBD1 for D (5 bases). Germline values: CDR1 MDHEN, CDR2 SYDVKM. With 5 bases removed from V and 9 bases from J, the gap between germline ends came to 23 bases. The CDR3 is 15 amino acids. In DNA, the CDR3 is TGTGCCAGCAGTCCAACGGACATTCCTAAGGGGCCGCAGTACTTC. Protein: CASSPTDIPKGPQYF.

This clonotype came up a few times. Here the CDR3 reads CASRDSASSYEQYF. The CDR3 coding sequence is TGTGCCAGCAGGGACAGCGCGAGCTCCTACGAGCAGTACTTC. The rearrangement joins TRBV2 to TRBJ2-7, with a weak D call TRBD1 (6 bases). Trimming cost V 6 bases and J 0 bases, with 12 bases left between them. From germline, CDR1 is SNHLY and CDR2 FYNNEI. CDR3 size: 14 residues.

This clonotype was counted a few times. The chain couples TRBV4-1 to TRBJ2-7, with D tentatively TRBD2 (6 bases). V lost 0 bases to trimming and J lost 9 bases, with 12 bases between them. The CDR3 sequence is 13 residues long. Germline CDR1 MGHRA, CDR2 YSYEKL. This CDR3 reads CASSQDWGLGQYF. The CDR3 nucleotides are TGCGCCAGCAGCCAAGATTGGGGACTTGGGCAGTACTTC.

Only a few counts were recorded for this clonotype. The chain links TRBV7-2 to TRBJ2-3; D remains ambiguous. There are 14 residues in the CDR3. Germline CDR1 is SGHTA and CDR2 is FQGNSA. Trimming took off 5 bases at V and 1 base at J, with 10 bases between the two ends. CDR3 nucleotides: TGTGCCAGCAGCGTGACAAGGGGCACAGATACGCAGTATTTT. As protein: CASSVTRGTDTQYF. The entire variable domain, with the rest obtained from reference TRBV7-2 and TRBJ2-3, is as follows: GAGVSQSPSNKVTEKGKDVELRCDPISGHTALYWYRQSLGQGLEFLIYFQGNSAPDKSGLPSDRFSAERTGGSVSTLTIQRTQQEDSAVYLCASSVTRGTDTQYFGPGTRLTVL.